This TCR beta chain derives from a study of blood T cell repertoires in COVID-19. On the study more broadly: The United States, Italy and Spain provided the acute and convalescent COVID-19 samples. Sample material is recorded as cDNA or gDNA derived from T cells, B-cell-depleted T cells, or PBMCs.

In the study's own analysis: Estimation of nucleated cell counts was performed using reference gene primer amplification. The table came from immunoSEQ multiplex PCR; TCRdb's copy has only in-frame clones and leaves some out. V, J and clone size were drawn from that table, and D and trimming were deduced from the DNA. In the table there are approximately 150,000 clones, over 85% of which are singletons. This clone was counted once. The J segment lost 2 bases and the V segment lost 3 bases, leaving 5 bases of the junction unmatched. Germline-derived CDR1 and CDR2 are LNHDA and SQIVND (reference sequence). This CDR3 is 15 amino acids long.

Sequencing was performed on peripheral blood. This TCR was sampled from a human donor in a cohort sampled during active COVID-19. V and J are TRBV19 and TRBJ2-3; 7 nucleotides line up with TRBD2. CDR3: CASSIGAGDTDTQYF. As DNA, the CDR3 is TGTGCCAGTAGTATTGGGGCGGGGGACACAGATACGCAGTATTTT.